Listed below are T cell receptor beta chains from one sample, sequenced in a study of Ad26.COV2.S vaccination and SARS-CoV-2 variants. Method: immunoSEQ multiplex PCR; TCRdb's copy keeps in-frame clones and lacks some. The sample includes about 320,000 clones, approximately 86% of them seen just once. Here the sequenced sample was peripheral blood, taken in a trial of Ad26.COV2.S vaccine versus placebo. The receptors were sampled from a person aged 18-60 years who received the Ad26.COV2.S COVID-19 vaccine or a placebo. The CDR3 runs from the conserved cysteine through the conserved F or W.

V gene	CDR3 protein
TRBV3-1/TRBV3-2	CASSQVGTGAGYTF
TRBV5-4	CASSLRGGPTGELFF
TRBV11-2	CASSSIGQTSNEKLFF
TRBV28	CASIGGQRLNTEAFF
TRBV27	CASTPPGGPHYEQYF
TRBV9	CASSVGSFSNEQYF
TRBV7-9	CASSLDSEWKGDTQYF
TRBV27	CASSRALQETQYF
TRBV15	CATSRDGPGQTWGSGNTIYF
TRBV14	CASSLGGNTEAFF
TRBV6-1	CASSEPGQGAKAFF
TRBV28	CASSRRGGLGDTQYF
TRBV24-1	CATSRLASPREKLFF
TRBV12-5	CASGSGLTQYF
TRBV28	CASRSLGTGVGEQYF
TRBV5-1	CASSSGTGNYGYTF
TRBV5-1	CASSLTSSQAGNTIYF
TRBV3-1/TRBV3-2	CASSQDRKAHNYGYTF
TRBV3-1/TRBV3-2	CASSQRGGADTGELFF
TRBV6-4	CASSETSGNTGELFF
TRBV11-1	CASSPQSGGNTEAFF
TRBV10-3	CAISGSTGSYEQYF
TRBV7-9	CASSLSIPGQITGELFF
TRBV9	CASSWGQPTNEKLFF
TRBV6-5	CASRDQETQYF
TRBV5-4	CASSRLGRGVSNEQFF
TRBV3-1/TRBV3-2	CASSASGDRETQYF
TRBV2	CASSATIVGPFYEQYF
TRBV6-6	CASSQGLGRGPELPQETQYF
TRBV10-3	CAGDRDRVLCGYTF
TRBV27	CASTRRVDEKLFF
TRBV11-2	CASSGLAFTGELFF
TRBV29-1	CSVGPDMWGGNTIYF